This T cell receptor beta chain derives from a study of response to subunit inactivated influenza vaccine (dated by TCRdb to the late 2010s). Background for the entire study: Deep quantitative T cell receptor repertoire profiling was used in the study to track responses to a trivalent subunit inactivated influenza vaccine.

The paper's findings and limits, for the study overall: It was suggested by the authors that each seasonal influenza vaccination may recruit only a limited number of new T cells.

CDR1 and CDR2, looked up from the germline V gene (reference sequence), are MNHEY and SMNVEV. The CDR3 spans 14 residues, from the cysteine through the phenylalanine. Only the CDR3 region is kept as DNA, spanning 42 bases read in frame from base 1. This clonotype was seen a few times. Its antigen remains unidentified. One junction end does not reproduce the germline sequence, and a read error may be involved. The method was RT-PCR. This sample was sequenced with an Illumina HiSeq 2500. TCRdb handled the public reads itself, with Q25 trimming in fastp and clone calling in MiXCR, and kept productive beta chains. CDR3 protein duplicates are merged, each entry listing the most common genes and DNA. The sample profile shows approximately 170,000 distinct CDR3 sequences; 13% to 15% of them were found once. Of the sample, roughly 24% is held by the ten largest clones.

The sequence links TRBV27 to TRBJ2-7; no D gene call is confident. The origin of this receptor is a man over 45 who received an inactivated influenza vaccine. Donor details come from another sample of the same person, matched by shared clones. Specimen: CD8+ T cells sorted from PBMCs, collected roughly 5 days after vaccination. The CDR3 reads CASSLSTGSYEQYF. The DNA reads as follows: TGTGCCAGCAGTCTATCGACTGGTTCCTACGAGCAGTACTTC.